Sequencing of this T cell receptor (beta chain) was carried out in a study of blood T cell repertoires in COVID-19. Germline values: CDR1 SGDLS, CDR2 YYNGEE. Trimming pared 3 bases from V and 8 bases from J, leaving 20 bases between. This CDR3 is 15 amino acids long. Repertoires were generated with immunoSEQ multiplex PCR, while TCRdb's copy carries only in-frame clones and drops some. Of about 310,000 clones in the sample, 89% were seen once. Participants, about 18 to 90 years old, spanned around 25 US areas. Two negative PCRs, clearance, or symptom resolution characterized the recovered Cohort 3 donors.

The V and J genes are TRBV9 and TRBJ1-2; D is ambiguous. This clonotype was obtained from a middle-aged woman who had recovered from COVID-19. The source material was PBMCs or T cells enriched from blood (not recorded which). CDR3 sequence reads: CASSAQGLSSGGYTF. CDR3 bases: TGTGCCAGCAGCGCCCAAGGACTTTCTTCGGGCGGCTACACCTTC.